This is a list of T cell receptor beta chains from one sample in a study of T cell repertoires in cytomegalovirus infection. TCRdb analysed the reads with MiXCR anew, one entry per CDR3 protein. This sample has 650,000 to 900,000 distinct CDR3 sequences; approximately 32% occur once, and the top ten carry approximately 14%. What these receptors recognize is not known. The specimen comprised cultured CD8+ T cells from PBMCs, sampled from culture after CMV antigen stimulation. These receptors all come from a human donor in good health (CMV status not recorded). Some clones in this sample may be carry-over from other donors' samples. The CDR3 runs from the conserved cysteine through the conserved F or W. Fields, in order: V gene, clone size, D gene, J gene, CDR3 DNA, CDR3 protein. D genes are given only for firm matches. Only part of the rows carry a size: once, few, many, or a class if the clone is expanded.

v_call: TRBV7-6; clone_size: .; d_call: .; j_call: TRBJ2-1; cdr3_nt: TGTGCTAGCAGCTTAGCAGGGAGCGATGGGCAGTTCTTC; cdr3_aa: CASSLAGSDGQFF
v_call: TRBV7-2; clone_size: .; d_call: .; j_call: TRBJ1-5; cdr3_nt: TGTGCCAGCAGCCCCTCTTCACAGTGGGAGGGCAATCAGCCCCAGCATTTT; cdr3_aa: CASSPSSQWEGNQPQHF
v_call: TRBV11-1; clone_size: .; d_call: TRBD1; j_call: TRBJ2-5; cdr3_nt: TGTGCCAGCAGCTTAGTGTCGGAGACAGGGCTGAGGGAGACCCAGTACTTC; cdr3_aa: CASSLVSETGLRETQYF
v_call: TRBV7-8; clone_size: many; d_call: .; j_call: TRBJ2-2; cdr3_nt: TGTGCCAGAACAGAAAACACCGGGGAGCTGTTTTTT; cdr3_aa: CARTENTGELFF
v_call: TRBV6-5; clone_size: .; d_call: .; j_call: TRBJ1-1; cdr3_nt: TGTGCCAGCAGTTACGGCTCAAGTACTGAAGCTTTCTTT; cdr3_aa: CASSYGSSTEAFF
v_call: TRBV7-9; clone_size: few; d_call: TRBD1; j_call: TRBJ1-2; cdr3_nt: TGTGCCAGCGAAGGACAGGGGGCGGGCGGCTACACCTTC; cdr3_aa: CASEGQGAGGYTF
v_call: TRBV12-3/TRBV12-4; clone_size: .; d_call: .; j_call: TRBJ2-5; cdr3_nt: TGTGCCAGCACTACAGGGAGAGAGACCCAGTACTTC; cdr3_aa: CASTTGRETQYF
v_call: TRBV7-9; clone_size: many; d_call: TRBD1; j_call: TRBJ1-5; cdr3_nt: TGTGCCAGCAGCGACAGGGATAGCAATCAGCCCCAGCATTTT; cdr3_aa: CASSDRDSNQPQHF
v_call: TRBV2; clone_size: few; d_call: .; j_call: TRBJ2-2; cdr3_nt: TGTGCCAGCAGTGAGGGTCCGGAGGACACCGGGGAGCTGTTTTTT; cdr3_aa: CASSEGPEDTGELFF
v_call: TRBV27; clone_size: few; d_call: .; j_call: TRBJ2-2; cdr3_nt: TGTGCCAGCAGTCCCAGAGTACCGAACACCGGGGAGCTGTTTTTT; cdr3_aa: CASSPRVPNTGELFF
v_call: TRBV28; clone_size: .; d_call: TRBD2; j_call: TRBJ2-2; cdr3_nt: TGTGCCAGCAGTTCATTACGATACTTGAAAGCGGGGGGTTCGAACACCGGGGAGCTGTTTTTT; cdr3_aa: CASSSLRYLKAGGSNTGELFF
v_call: TRBV11-3; clone_size: many; d_call: .; j_call: TRBJ2-1; cdr3_nt: TGTGCCAGCAGCTCCAGGGGGGGAAGTTTAAATGAGCAGTTCTTC; cdr3_aa: CASSSRGGSLNEQFF
v_call: TRBV4-3; clone_size: .; d_call: TRBD2; j_call: TRBJ2-1; cdr3_nt: TGCGCCAGCAGCCCCCTCCCTAGCGGGGGGGCAGAGTACAATGAGCAGTTCTTC; cdr3_aa: CASSPLPSGGAEYNEQFF
v_call: TRBV4-1; clone_size: .; d_call: .; j_call: TRBJ1-1; cdr3_nt: TGCGCCAGCAGCAAAGATGATATGGCAGAGAACACTGAAGCTTTCTTT; cdr3_aa: CASSKDDMAENTEAFF
v_call: TRBV7-9; clone_size: few; d_call: .; j_call: TRBJ1-3; cdr3_nt: TGTGCCAGCAGCCCCGCCCCCAGGACAGTTGGAAACACCATATATTTT; cdr3_aa: CASSPAPRTVGNTIYF
v_call: TRBV4-2; clone_size: .; d_call: .; j_call: TRBJ2-1; cdr3_nt: TGTGCCAACAGCCAATATGCCGGCACACTCCGAGACAATGAGCAGTTCTTC; cdr3_aa: CANSQYAGTLRDNEQFF
v_call: TRBV6-1; clone_size: .; d_call: .; j_call: TRBJ1-5; cdr3_nt: TGTGCCAGCAGTTCCTCCGGACAGATCAATCAGCCCCAGCATTTT; cdr3_aa: CASSSSGQINQPQHF
v_call: TRBV25-1; clone_size: .; d_call: TRBD1; j_call: TRBJ1-1; cdr3_nt: TGTGCCAGCAGTGCCGGACAGGGCACTGAAGCTTTCTTT; cdr3_aa: CASSAGQGTEAFF
v_call: TRBV7-4; clone_size: .; d_call: .; j_call: TRBJ1-2; cdr3_nt: TGTGCCAGCAGCTTAAGTCCAGATTTGGGCTACACCTTC; cdr3_aa: CASSLSPDLGYTF
v_call: TRBV7-9; clone_size: many; d_call: TRBD1; j_call: TRBJ1-1; cdr3_nt: TGTGCCAGCAGCTTAAGACAGGGGGCGCGGTACACTGAAGCTTTCTTT; cdr3_aa: CASSLRQGARYTEAFF
v_call: TRBV7-9; clone_size: many; d_call: .; j_call: TRBJ2-6; cdr3_nt: TGTGCCAGCAGCTTAGATCGGACATCGAGCTCTGGGGCCAACGTCCTGACTTTC; cdr3_aa: CASSLDRTSSSGANVLTF
v_call: TRBV29-1; clone_size: .; d_call: .; j_call: TRBJ2-7; cdr3_nt: TGCAGCGTTGAGGGCGGGAACACCTACGAGCAGTACTTC; cdr3_aa: CSVEGGNTYEQYF
v_call: TRBV7-8; clone_size: many; d_call: .; j_call: TRBJ1-1; cdr3_nt: TGTGCCAGCAGCTCGACAATTATGAACACTGAAGCTTTCTTT; cdr3_aa: CASSSTIMNTEAFF
v_call: TRBV7-9; clone_size: few; d_call: .; j_call: TRBJ1-1; cdr3_nt: TGTGCCAGCAGCTACCGGGACATTAAGGACATTGAAGCTTTCTTT; cdr3_aa: CASSYRDIKDIEAFF
v_call: TRBV19; clone_size: .; d_call: .; j_call: TRBJ2-1; cdr3_nt: TGTGCCAGTAGTATCAGGGGAGGTTACTATGAGCAGTTCTTC; cdr3_aa: CASSIRGGYYEQFF